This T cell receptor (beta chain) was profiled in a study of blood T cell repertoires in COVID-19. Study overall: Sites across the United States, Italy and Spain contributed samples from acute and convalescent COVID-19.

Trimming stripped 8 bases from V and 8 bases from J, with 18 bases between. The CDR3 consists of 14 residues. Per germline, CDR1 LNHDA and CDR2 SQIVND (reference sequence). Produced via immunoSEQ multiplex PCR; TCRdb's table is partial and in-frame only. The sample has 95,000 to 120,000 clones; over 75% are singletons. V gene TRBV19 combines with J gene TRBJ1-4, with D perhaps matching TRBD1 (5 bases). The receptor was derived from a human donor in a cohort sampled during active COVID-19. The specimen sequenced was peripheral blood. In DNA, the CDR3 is TGTGCCAGTCGAGGCCGGGGGTATGGAGAAAAACTGTTTTTT. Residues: CASRGRGYGEKLFF.